Below are 28 T cell receptor beta chains sequenced from a single sample in a study of OX40 agonist ivuxolimab in advanced cancers. Measured with immunoSEQ multiplex PCR; TCRdb has only the in-frame clones, and not every one. This table holds fewer than 90,000 clones, approximately 86% found once. The sequencing here drew on CD4+ or CD8+ T cells sorted from blood, taken in a trial of the OX40 agonist ivuxolimab. The source of these receptors is an adult with an advanced solid tumor such as melanoma, head and neck, liver or kidney cancer.

The rearrangement joins TRBV5-6 to TRBJ1-6; no definite D call. Germline values: CDR1 SGHDT, CDR2 YYEEEE. The germline V and J ends were trimmed by 4 bases and 10 bases, with 12 bases remaining between them. This CDR3 is 13 amino acids long. DNA for the CDR3: TGTGCCAGCAGCCCGCGGGGTTTGTCACCCCTCCACTTT. Encoded protein: CASSPRGLSPLHF.

This clone has only one observation. The chain links TRBV7-2 to TRBJ2-3; a weak D match, TRBD1 (6 bases). Germline lookup yields CDR1 SGHTA and CDR2 FQGNSA. This CDR3 is built from 15 residues. Trimming left V 2 bases short and J 4 bases short, with 13 bases between. The DNA for the CDR3 is TGTGCCAGCAGCTTATCACCAGGGGAGTCAGATACGCAGTATTTT. This gives the protein CASSLSPGESDTQYF.

The V gene is TRBV6-1, the J gene TRBJ1-1; TRBD1 might be the D (6 bases). This CDR3 comprises 17 residues. The germline V gene encodes CDR1 MNHNS and CDR2 SASEGT. V shed 1 base and J shed 2 bases, with 17 bases lying between them. The CDR3 region has the DNA TGTGCCAGCAGTGAAGACGAGGGGGTCAAGGGAAACACTGAAGCTTTCTTT. This encodes CASSEDEGVKGNTEAFF.

This chain connects TRBV19 to TRBJ2-3; 10 nucleotides agree with TRBD2. Germline-derived CDR1 and CDR2 are LNHDA and SQIVND (reference sequence). V lost 7 bases, J lost 6 bases, and 13 bases stayed unmatched. The CDR3 contains 16 residues. The CDR3 DNA sequence: TGTGCCAGTAAAAAGGGGACTAGCGATTGGGGGGATACGCAGTATTTT. Translated, it gives CASKKGTSDWGDTQYF.

This clone came up once. The J gene is TRBJ2-2, the V gene TRBV6-5; 8 bases map to TRBD1. CDR1 is MNHEY and CDR2 is SVGAGI in the germline V gene. The trim removed 5 bases at V and 5 bases at J, leaving 7 bases unmatched. The length of the CDR3 is 15 residues. CDR3 DNA: TGTGCCAGCAGTCCCCGCAGGGGGCTTACCGGGGAGCTGTTTTTT. It yields the protein CASSPRRGLTGELFF.

This clone was detected a few times. CDR3 in amino acids: CASSEDRARVYGYTF. The DNA for the CDR3 is TGCGCCAGCAGCGAGGACAGGGCTCGGGTCTATGGCTACACCTTC. This rearrangement joins TRBV5-1 to TRBJ1-2, with TRBD1 identical over 8 bases. The CDR3 runs to 15 residues. Germline V lookup: CDR1 SGHRS, CDR2 YFSETQ. Losses at the gene ends were 4 bases for V and 4 bases for J; bases not matched to a gene: 9.

The chain links TRBV28 to TRBJ1-1; a possible D gene is TRBD1 (5 bases). This CDR3 is built from 15 residues. The germline gives CDR1 MDHEN, CDR2 SYDVKM. The V end was cut by 3 bases, the J end by 1 base, with 12 bases between. CDR3 residues: CASSFPRDGNTEAFF. The CDR3 nucleotides are TGTGCCAGCAGTTTCCCTCGGGACGGGAACACTGAAGCTTTCTTT.

This clone has just one count. This sequence joins TRBV5-1 and TRBJ2-6, with a weak D call TRBD1 (5 bases). This CDR3 region has 15 residues. Germline CDR1 SGHRS, CDR2 YFSETQ. V lost 4 bases and J 4 bases, leaving 12 bases between the germline ends. The CDR3 sequence is CASSERGGGANVLTF. For the CDR3, the DNA is TGCGCCAGCAGCGAAAGGGGCGGAGGGGCCAACGTCCTGACTTTC.

This chain links TRBV5-4 with TRBJ1-4, with D perhaps TRBD1 (5 bases). Germline lookup yields CDR1 SGHNT and CDR2 YYREEE (reference sequence). The germline V and J ends were trimmed by 4 bases and 4 bases, with 11 bases remaining between them. The CDR3 extends over 14 amino acids. CDR3 coding DNA: TGTGCCAGCAGCGCGGGACCGCATAATGAAAAACTGTTTTTT. This gives the protein CASSAGPHNEKLFF.

V usage is TRBV4-1 and J usage is TRBJ2-1, with D maybe TRBD1 (5 bases). Deletions cut 0 bases from V and 4 bases from J, with 13 bases between. CDR3 size: 16 residues. Germline assignment: CDR1 MGHRA and CDR2 YSYEKL. The CDR3 is CASSQEPQESYNEQFF. Written as DNA, the CDR3 is TGCGCCAGCAGCCAAGAACCACAGGAGTCATACAATGAGCAGTTCTTC.

The chain recombines TRBV5-1 with TRBJ2-1; TRBD1 aligns across 9 bases. Germline CDR1 SGHRS, CDR2 YFSETQ. V lost 0 bases and J lost 8; bases outside the gene matches: 9. There are 16 residues in the CDR3. The CDR3: CASSLVWTGAAYEQFF. DNA of the CDR3: TGCGCCAGCAGCTTGGTTTGGACAGGGGCCGCATATGAGCAGTTCTTC.

The chain couples TRBV6-5 to TRBJ2-7; D possibly matches TRBD1 or TRBD2 (5 bases each). The CDR3 sequence is 12 residues long. CDR1 and CDR2 from the germline V gene are MNHEY and SVGAGI. Trimming pared 6 bases from V and 7 bases from J, leaving 13 bases between. The CDR3 region has the DNA TGTGCCAGCAGCCGGGACGCCTTAGAGCAGTACTTC. Its protein is CASSRDALEQYF.

In this sample, this clone turned up once. This sequence joins TRBV9 and TRBJ2-5; perhaps TRBD2 as D (6 bases). In germline, CDR1 is SGDLS, CDR2 YYNGEE. V was pared by 6 bases and J by 3 bases, with 12 bases between. The CDR3 is 13 amino acids. CDR3 sequence (DNA): TGTGCCAGCAACGCGGGGTTCGAAGAGACCCAGTACTTC. This encodes CASNAGFEETQYF. Based on the CDR3 plus reference TRBV9 and TRBJ2-5, the full variable domain is DSGVTQTPKHLITATGQRVTLRCSPRSGDLSVYWYQQSLDQGLQFLIQYYNGEERAKGNILERFSAQQFPDLHSELNLSSLELGDSALYFCASNAGFEETQYFGPGTRLLVL.

This chain uses TRBV19 with TRBJ2-1; 7 nucleotides agree with TRBD1. Germline V CDR1 and CDR2: LNHDA, SQIVND (reference sequence). The V gene end was trimmed by 3 bases and the J gene end by 7 bases; junction bases not matched to a gene: 12. The CDR3 sequence is 16 residues long. The CDR3 sequence is CASSMGDSPTWNEQFF. Written as DNA, the CDR3 is TGTGCCAGTAGTATGGGGGACAGCCCAACTTGGAATGAGCAGTTCTTC.

The chain links TRBV19 to TRBJ2-7, with 11 bases identical to TRBD2. The germline V gene encodes CDR1 LNHDA and CDR2 SQIVND (reference sequence). The CDR3 runs to 13 residues. V gave up 10 bases and J gave up 1 base; unmatched junction bases: 3. This CDR3 is CANVAGGSYEQYF. The DNA for the CDR3 is TGTGCCAACGTAGCGGGGGGGTCCTACGAGCAGTACTTC.

The chain employs TRBV7-9 and TRBJ1-4; D is unresolved. CDR3 length: 15 residues. The V end was cut by 4 bases, the J end by 4 bases, with 13 bases between. Germline values: CDR1 SEHNR, CDR2 FQNEAQ (reference sequence). The DNA for the CDR3 is TGTGCCAGCAGCTCAGGACCGACGATTAATGAAAAACTGTTTTTT. This sequence encodes CASSSGPTINEKLFF.

The chain combines TRBV7-6 with TRBJ2-1; D is perhaps TRBD1 or TRBD2 (6 bases each). V dropped 3 bases and J dropped 10 bases, with 13 bases sitting between them. Germline CDR1 and CDR2: SGHVS and FNYEAQ. CDR3 length equals 13 residues. CDR3 in amino acids: CASSFSGAREQFF. CDR3 sequence (DNA): TGTGCCAGCAGCTTCTCGGGGGCGCGAGAGCAGTTCTTC.

The rearrangement uses TRBV28 and TRBJ2-7; D call uncertain. V was shortened by 5 bases and J by 5 bases, with 16 bases between the two germline ends. Germline V lookup: CDR1 MDHEN, CDR2 SYDVKM. This CDR3 is built from 14 residues. The CDR3 is CASSLPGLRDEQYF. The CDR3 coding sequence is TGTGCCAGCAGTCTTCCCGGGCTCCGGGACGAGCAGTACTTC.

This clone has just a few counts. The V and J genes are TRBV11-3 and TRBJ2-1, with TRBD2 identical over 11 bases. Losses at the gene ends were 5 bases for V and 6 bases for J; bases not matched to a gene: 12. CDR1 SGHNT and CDR2 YENEEA come from the germline V gene. The CDR3 length is 17 residues. The CDR3 loop is CASSPLNLAGGSNEQFF. CDR3 coding DNA: TGTGCCAGCAGCCCCCTTAACCTAGCGGGAGGCTCCAATGAGCAGTTCTTC.

This clone has a single count. The chain combines TRBV11-2 with TRBJ1-4, with a possible D match to TRBD1 (6 bases). V dropped 4 bases and J dropped 5 bases, with 14 bases sitting between them. This CDR3 has 15 residues. Germline lookup yields CDR1 SGHAT and CDR2 FQNNGV. The CDR3 protein is CASSSLAGGNEKLFF. CDR3 sequence (DNA): TGTGCCAGCAGCTCCCTCGCGGGGGGCAATGAAAAACTGTTTTTT.

V usage is TRBV5-1 and J usage is TRBJ2-2; maybe TRBD1 (6 bases). V was clipped by 3 bases and J by 4 bases, with 10 bases between them. This CDR3 is 14 amino acids long. Germline CDR1 SGHRS, CDR2 YFSETQ. CDR3 protein: CASSSTGRTGELFF. The CDR3 DNA follows: TGCGCCAGCAGCTCGACAGGACGCACCGGGGAGCTGTTTTTT.

V usage is TRBV7-6 and J usage is TRBJ2-5, with TRBD1 as a possible D gene (6 bases). The V gene lost 3 bases and the J gene lost 2 bases, with 7 bases spanning the gap. The CDR3 extends over 13 amino acids. Germline V gene data show CDR1 as SGHVS and CDR2 as FNYEAQ. CDR3 loop: CASSFQGQETQYF. The CDR3 DNA follows: TGTGCCAGCAGCTTCCAGGGGCAAGAGACCCAGTACTTC.

The chain has TRBV19 and TRBJ1-1, with D perhaps matching TRBD1 (6 bases). The CDR3 runs to 15 residues. Germline V gene sequence: CDR1 LNHDA, CDR2 SQIVND (reference sequence). The V end lost 10 bases, the J end lost 1 base, and 19 bases lay between the germline ends. The CDR3 DNA sequence: TGTGCCACCGTTGCGTGGGGGGGGCGGAACACTGAAGCTTTCTTT. This sequence encodes CATVAWGGRNTEAFF.

The V gene is TRBV5-5, the J gene TRBJ2-7; either TRBD1 or TRBD2 may supply D (6 bases each). Trimming cost V 2 bases and J 0 bases, with 15 bases left between them. The CDR3 runs 16 residues. Germline V gene sequence: CDR1 SGHKS, CDR2 YYEKEE (reference sequence). Here the CDR3 reads CASSFGGPRASYEQYF. The CDR3 nucleotides are TGTGCCAGCAGCTTTGGGGGGCCCAGGGCCTCCTACGAGCAGTACTTC.

The genes are TRBV10-2 and TRBJ1-3; TRBD1 is a possible D gene (6 bases). The CDR3 sequence is 15 residues long. V lost 0 bases and J lost 2, with 8 bases in between. From germline, CDR1 is WSHSY and CDR2 SAAADI. CDR3 sequence: CASSESRGTGNTIYF. The CDR3 DNA is TGCGCCAGCAGTGAGTCGAGGGGGACTGGAAACACCATATATTTT.

This clone occurred once. The rearrangement joins TRBV9 to TRBJ1-2; 7 bases agree with TRBD1. Trimming at V came to 3 bases and at J to 8 bases, leaving 7 bases not matched to a gene. The CDR3 consists of 13 residues. Germline assignment: CDR1 SGDLS and CDR2 YYNGEE. Here the CDR3 reads CASSAQTGWGYTF. The DNA of the CDR3 is TGTGCCAGCAGCGCCCAGACAGGGTGGGGCTACACCTTC. Variable domain in full (rest from reference TRBV9 and TRBJ1-2): DSGVTQTPKHLITATGQRVTLRCSPRSGDLSVYWYQQSLDQGLQFLIQYYNGEERAKGNILERFSAQQFPDLHSELNLSSLELGDSALYFCASSAQTGWGYTFGSGTRLTVV.

Written as DNA, the CDR3 is TGTGCCAGCAGTCCCGGGACAGGGGGCGAGACCCAGTACTTC. Its translation: CASSPGTGGETQYF. The V gene is TRBV28, the J gene TRBJ2-5; TRBD1 matches 12 bases. Germline trimming cut 5 bases from V and 5 bases from J; bases unmatched to any gene: 3. The CDR3 runs to 14 residues. Germline CDR1 reads MDHEN; CDR2 reads SYDVKM.

This clone has just a few counts. J is TRBJ1-1 and V is TRBV30; D call uncertain. CDR3 size: 12 residues. V lost 0 bases and J 4 bases, leaving 6 bases between the germline ends. Germline loops: CDR1 GTSNPN, CDR2 SVGIG (reference sequence). The CDR3 loop is CAWSVRSTEAFF. CDR3 nucleotide sequence: TGTGCCTGGAGTGTACGCAGCACTGAAGCTTTCTTT.